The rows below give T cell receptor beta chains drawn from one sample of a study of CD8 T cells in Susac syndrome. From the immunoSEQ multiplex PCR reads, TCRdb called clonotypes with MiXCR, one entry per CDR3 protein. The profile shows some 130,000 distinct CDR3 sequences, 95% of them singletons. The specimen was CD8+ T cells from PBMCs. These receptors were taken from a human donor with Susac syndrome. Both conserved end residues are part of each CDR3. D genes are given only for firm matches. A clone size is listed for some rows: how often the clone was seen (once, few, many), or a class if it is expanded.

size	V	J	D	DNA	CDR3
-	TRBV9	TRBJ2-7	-	TGTGCCAGCAGCGCTAACGATCCCTCCTACGAGCAGTACTTC	CASSANDPSYEQYF
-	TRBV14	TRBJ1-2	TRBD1	TGTGCCAGCAGCCAAGACCGCGGGACAGACTATGGCTACACCTTC	CASSQDRGTDYGYTF
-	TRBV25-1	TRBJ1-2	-	TGTGCCAGCAGTGAAATTGGACAGAACTATGGCTACACCTTC	CASSEIGQNYGYTF
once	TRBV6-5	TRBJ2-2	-	TGTGCCAGCAGTTATGGGCCGAACACCGGGGAGCTGTTTTTT	CASSYGPNTGELFF
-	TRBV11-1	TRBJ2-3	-	TGTGCCAGCAGCGATTTGCAACGTAGCACAGATACGCAGTATTTT	CASSDLQRSTDTQYF
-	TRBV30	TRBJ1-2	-	TGTGCCTGGGCCCAGGGGAACTATGGCTACACCTTC	CAWAQGNYGYTF
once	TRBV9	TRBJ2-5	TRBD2	TGTGCCAGCAGCTTAGACGCTAGCGGGAGGGCCCCAGAGACCCAGTACTTC	CASSLDASGRAPETQYF
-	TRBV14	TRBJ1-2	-	TGTGCCAGCAGCCAAGGAACAAACTATGGCTACACCTTC	CASSQGTNYGYTF
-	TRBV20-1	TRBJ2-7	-	TGCAGTGCTAGACCGCTCCGAGAGTACGAGCAGTACTTC	CSARPLREYEQYF
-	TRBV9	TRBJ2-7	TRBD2	TGTGCCAGCAGCAGGACCGGGACTAGCTACGACGAGCAGTACTTC	CASSRTGTSYDEQYF
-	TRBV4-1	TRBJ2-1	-	TGCGCCAGCAGAGCGGAGAGCTCCTACAATGAGCAGTTCTTC	CASRAESSYNEQFF
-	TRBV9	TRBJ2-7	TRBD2	TGTGCCAGCAGCCCGCGGACTAGCGGGCCCGGCGAGCAGTACTTC	CASSPRTSGPGEQYF
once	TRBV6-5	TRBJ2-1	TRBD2	TGTGCCAGCAGTACTAGCGGCCCCTCCTACAATGAGCAGTTCTTC	CASSTSGPSYNEQFF
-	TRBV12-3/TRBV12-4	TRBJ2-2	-	TGTGCCAGCAGTTCAGGGACCGGGCTGTTTTTT	CASSSGTGLFF